This TCR beta chain was retrieved from a study of cytomegalovirus exposure and HLA in healthy donors. The CDR3 totals 15 residues. Germline-derived CDR1 and CDR2 are SGHVS and FNYEAQ. J gave up 2 bases and V 6 bases, and 7 bases lay outside the gene matches. This clone was detected once. The study ran its PCR with 60 Vbeta and 13 Jbeta primers. TCRdb's table, derived via immunoSEQ multiplex PCR, lists solely in-frame clones and lacks some. The repertoire holds around 120,000 clones, about three quarters seen once, with around 3.6% in the top ten. The genes are TRBV7-6 and TRBJ2-3, with 8 nucleotides matching TRBD2. The sequencing input was PBMCs. This clonotype was sampled from a man younger than 45 in good health and CMV-seronegative. The CDR3 DNA reads as TGTGCCAGCAGGCTCGGGGGGGGACTCACAGATACGCAGTATTTT. This gives the protein CASRLGGGLTDTQYF.